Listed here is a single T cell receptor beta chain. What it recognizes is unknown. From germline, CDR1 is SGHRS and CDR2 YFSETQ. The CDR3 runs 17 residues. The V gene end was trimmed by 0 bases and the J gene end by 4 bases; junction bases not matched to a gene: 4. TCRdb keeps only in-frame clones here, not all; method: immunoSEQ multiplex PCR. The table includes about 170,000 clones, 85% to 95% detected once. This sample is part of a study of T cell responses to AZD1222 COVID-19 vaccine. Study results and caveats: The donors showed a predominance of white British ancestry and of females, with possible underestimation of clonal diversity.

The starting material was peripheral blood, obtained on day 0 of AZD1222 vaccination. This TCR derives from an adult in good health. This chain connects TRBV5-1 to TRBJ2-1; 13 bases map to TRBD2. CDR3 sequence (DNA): TGCGCCAGCAGCTTGGAGGGACTAGCGGGGCAATACAATGAGCAGTTCTTC. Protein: CASSLEGLAGQYNEQFF. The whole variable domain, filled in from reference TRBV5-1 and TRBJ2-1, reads KAGVTQTPRYLIKTRGQQVTLSCSPISGHRSVSWYQQTPGQGLQFLFEYFSETQRNKGNFPGRFSGRQFSNSRSEMNVSTLELGDSALYLCASSLEGLAGQYNEQFFGPGTRLTVL.